Below are 13 T cell receptor beta chains sequenced from a single sample in a study of cytomegalovirus exposure and HLA in healthy donors. The method was immunoSEQ multiplex PCR; TCRdb's version includes in-frame clones alone and lacks a portion of them. The table records 150,000 to 200,000 clones, roughly nine tenths of them present only once. The sequencing input was PBMCs. Receptors were obtained from a young man in good health and CMV-seropositive.

In this sample, this clone turned up many times. The gene calls are TRBV21-1 and TRBJ2-7; the table's D call TRBD2 went unverified against the DNA. TRBV21-1 is recorded as a pseudogene. The CDR3 runs to 14 residues. This CDR3 reads CASSSRDFSYEQYF. In DNA form, the CDR3 reads TGTGCCAGCAGCTCCCGGGACTTCTCCTACGAGCAGTACTTC.

The chain has TRBV9 and TRBJ2-3; D is possibly TRBD1 (5 bases). Trimming left V 4 bases short and J 5 bases short, with 14 bases between. Germline assignment: CDR1 SGDLS and CDR2 YYNGEE. There are 14 residues in the CDR3. The CDR3 DNA is TGTGCCAGCAGCCTCCGACAGATTGGAGATACGCAGTATTTT. Its translation is CASSLRQIGDTQYF. Variable domain in full (rest from reference TRBV9 and TRBJ2-3): DSGVTQTPKHLITATGQRVTLRCSPRSGDLSVYWYQQSLDQGLQFLIQYYNGEERAKGNILERFSAQQFPDLHSELNLSSLELGDSALYFCASSLRQIGDTQYFGPGTRLTVL.

The J gene is TRBJ1-5, the V gene TRBV28, with TRBD1 matching 8 bases. This CDR3 spans 13 amino acids. Germline V gene lookup returns CDR1 MDHEN and CDR2 SYDVKM. The J segment lost 6 bases and the V segment lost 2 bases, leaving 0 bases of the junction unmatched. The CDR3 bases are TGTGCCAGCAGTTTAACAGGGGGTCAGCCCCAGCATTTT. It translates to CASSLTGGQPQHF.

The V gene is TRBV18, the J gene TRBJ1-2, with 7 bases fitting TRBD1. The CDR3 consists of 16 residues. Germline CDR1 reads KGHSH; CDR2 reads LQKENI. Trimming cost V 2 bases and J 6 bases; bases outside gene matches: 12. The CDR3 is CASSPDARQGSDGYTF. The CDR3 nucleotides read TGTGCCAGCTCACCAGACGCACGACAGGGTTCGGATGGCTACACCTTC.

The rearrangement links TRBV30 to TRBJ2-1, with a weak D call TRBD1 (6 bases). The V gene's germline CDR1 is GTSNPN and CDR2 SVGIG (reference sequence). The CDR3 consists of 12 residues. The ends were cut back, 0 bases at V and 10 bases at J, with 10 bases in the middle. The CDR3 sequence is CAWSVPGDEQFF. In DNA, the CDR3 is TGTGCCTGGAGTGTACCAGGGGACGAGCAGTTCTTC. The variable domain in full, with the rest retrieved from reference TRBV30 and TRBJ2-1, is SQTIHQWPATLVQPVGSPLSLECTVEGTSNPNLYWYRQAAGRGLQLLFYSVGIGQISSEVPQNLSASRPQDRQFILSSKKLLLSDSGFYLCAWSVPGDEQFFGPGTRLTVL.

This sequence joins TRBV19 and TRBJ1-5, with TRBD1 matching over 7 bases. CDR3 length: 16 amino acids. Germline values: CDR1 LNHDA, CDR2 SQIVND (reference sequence). The V and J ends lost 1 base and 3 bases, in that order; junction bases with no gene match: 6. Here the CDR3 reads CASSIGRGLDNQPQHF. The CDR3 DNA reads TGTGCCAGTAGTATAGGAAGGGGGCTGGACAATCAGCCCCAGCATTTT. Full variable domain (remainder filled in from reference TRBV19 and TRBJ1-5): DGGITQSPKYLFRKEGQNVTLSCEQNLNHDAMYWYRQDPGQGLRLIYYSQIVNDFQKGDIAEGYSVSREKKESFPLTVTSAQKNPTAFYLCASSIGRGLDNQPQHFGDGTRLSIL.

This chain links TRBV15 with TRBJ2-7, with 8 bases matching TRBD1. Losses at the gene ends were 0 bases for V and 2 bases for J; bases not matched to a gene: 6. From germline, CDR1 is LNHNV and CDR2 YYDKDF (reference sequence). CDR3 length: 16 amino acids. The CDR3 DNA follows: TGTGCCACCAGCAGAGATCTTGGACAGGGCACCTACGAGCAGTACTTC. Translating it yields CATSRDLGQGTYEQYF.

The chain is built from TRBV11-3 and TRBJ2-7; 9 bases fit TRBD1. Germline CDR1 SGHNT, CDR2 YENEEA. With 3 bases clipped from V and 2 bases from J, the junction kept 11 bases outside the gene matches. The CDR3 is made up of 17 amino acids. CDR3 residues: CASSFLDRGQLTYEQYF. The CDR3 DNA is TGTGCCAGCAGCTTTCTGGACAGGGGACAACTAACCTACGAGCAGTACTTC.

V and J are TRBV7-6 and TRBJ2-3; maybe TRBD2 (6 bases). V lost 5 bases to trimming and J lost 6 bases, with 18 bases between them. The germline gives CDR1 SGHVS, CDR2 FNYEAQ. The CDR3 totals 15 residues. The CDR3 loop reads CASSPGLLIVDTQYF. Here the CDR3 DNA reads TGTGCCAGCAGCCCCGGACTATTAATCGTGGATACGCAGTATTTT. Full variable domain (rest looked up from reference TRBV7-6 and TRBJ2-3): GAGVSQSPRYKVTKRGQDVALRCDPISGHVSLYWYRQALGQGPEFLTYFNYEAQQDKSGLPNDRFSAERPEGSISTLTIQRTEQRDSAMYRCASSPGLLIVDTQYFGPGTRLTVL.

This chain uses TRBV28 with TRBJ1-5, with 9 bases aligning to TRBD1. Unmatched junction bases numbered 5, after V lost 6 bases and J lost 5 bases. Germline V gives CDR1 MDHEN, CDR2 SYDVKM. This CDR3 contains 14 residues. Written as DNA, the CDR3 is TGTGCCAGCAGCTGGACAGGGGACTATCAGCCCCAGCATTTT. Translating gives CASSWTGDYQPQHF.

The chain couples TRBV6-1 to TRBJ2-1; a possible D gene is TRBD1 (6 bases). Per germline, CDR1 MNHNS and CDR2 SASEGT. V was clipped by 7 bases and J by 5 bases, with 12 bases between them. This CDR3 contains 13 residues. CDR3 nucleotide sequence: TGTGCCAGCACTAACCGACAGGACAATGAGCAGTTCTTC. Residues: CASTNRQDNEQFF.

The V and J genes are TRBV5-1 and TRBJ2-1; maybe TRBD2 (6 bases). Germline CDR1 SGHRS, CDR2 YFSETQ. The ends were cut back, 0 bases at V and 12 bases at J, with 16 bases in the middle. This CDR3 comprises 14 residues. CDR3 residues: CASSLGTTQLGQFF. CDR3 DNA: TGCGCCAGCAGCTTGGGGACTACCCAGTTAGGGCAGTTCTTC.

The chain uses TRBV21-1 and TRBJ2-2; the table calls TRBD1, which could not be checked here. TRBV21-1 is noted as a pseudogene. CDR3 length: 14 amino acids. The CDR3: CASIHDTYTGELFF. The CDR3 DNA sequence: TGTGCCAGCATACATGACACTTACACCGGGGAGCTGTTTTTT.